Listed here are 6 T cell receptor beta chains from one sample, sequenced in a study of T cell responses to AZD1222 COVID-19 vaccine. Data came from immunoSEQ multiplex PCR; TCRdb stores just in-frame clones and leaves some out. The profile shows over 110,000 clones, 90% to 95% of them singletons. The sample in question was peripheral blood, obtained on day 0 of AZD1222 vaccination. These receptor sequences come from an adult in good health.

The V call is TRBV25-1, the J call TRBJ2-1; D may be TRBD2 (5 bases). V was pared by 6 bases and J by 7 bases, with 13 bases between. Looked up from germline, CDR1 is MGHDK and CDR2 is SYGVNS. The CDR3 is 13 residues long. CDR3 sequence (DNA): TGTGCCAGCAGGGTGGGGAGTTGGAATGAGCAGTTCTTC. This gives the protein CASRVGSWNEQFF.

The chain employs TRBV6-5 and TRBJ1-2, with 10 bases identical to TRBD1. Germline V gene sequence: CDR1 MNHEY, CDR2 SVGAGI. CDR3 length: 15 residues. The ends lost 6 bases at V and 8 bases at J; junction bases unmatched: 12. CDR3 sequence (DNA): TGTGCCAGCAGCCACCGGGACAGGGGCCCGCGGGGCTACACCTTC. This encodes CASSHRDRGPRGYTF.

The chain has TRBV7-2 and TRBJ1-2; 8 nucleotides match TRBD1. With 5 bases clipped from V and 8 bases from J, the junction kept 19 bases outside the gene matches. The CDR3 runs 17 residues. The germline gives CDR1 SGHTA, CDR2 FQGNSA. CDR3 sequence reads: CASSLPGQELPRGGYTF. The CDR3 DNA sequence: TGTGCCAGCAGCCTACCGGGACAGGAACTCCCGAGGGGAGGCTACACCTTC.

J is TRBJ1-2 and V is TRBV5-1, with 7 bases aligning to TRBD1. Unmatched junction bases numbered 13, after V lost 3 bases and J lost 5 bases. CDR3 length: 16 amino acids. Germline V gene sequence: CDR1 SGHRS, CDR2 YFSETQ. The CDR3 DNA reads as TGCGCCAGCAGCTCCTACAGGGGAGGCGAGATGTATGGCTACACCTTC. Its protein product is CASSSYRGGEMYGYTF. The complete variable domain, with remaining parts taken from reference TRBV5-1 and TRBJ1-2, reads KAGVTQTPRYLIKTRGQQVTLSCSPISGHRSVSWYQQTPGQGLQFLFEYFSETQRNKGNFPGRFSGRQFSNSRSEMNVSTLELGDSALYLCASSSYRGGEMYGYTFGSGTRLTVV.

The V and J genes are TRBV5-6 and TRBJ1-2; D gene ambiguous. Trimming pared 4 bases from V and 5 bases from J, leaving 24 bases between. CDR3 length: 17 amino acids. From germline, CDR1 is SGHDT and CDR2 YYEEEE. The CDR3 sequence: CASSPRVAGTEKYGYTF. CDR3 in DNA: TGTGCCAGCAGCCCTCGAGTGGCCGGAACGGAGAAATATGGCTACACCTTC.

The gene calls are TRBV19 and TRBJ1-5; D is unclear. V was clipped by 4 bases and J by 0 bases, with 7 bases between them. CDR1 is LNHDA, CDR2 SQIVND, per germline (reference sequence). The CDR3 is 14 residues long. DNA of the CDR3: TGTGCCAGTAGTAACGGCAATAGCAATCAGCCCCAGCATTTT. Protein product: CASSNGNSNQPQHF.